This TCR beta chain was identified during a study of T cell responses to AZD1222 COVID-19 vaccine. CDR1 is LNHDA and CDR2 is SQIVND in the germline V gene (reference sequence). The CDR3 runs 13 residues. V shed 2 bases and J shed 3 bases, with 7 bases lying between them. The method was immunoSEQ multiplex PCR; TCRdb's version includes in-frame clones alone and lacks a portion of them. The data hold over 85,000 clones, with around 90% observed a single time. Sequenced material: peripheral blood, taken on day 0 of AZD1222 vaccination. The V and J genes are TRBV19 and TRBJ1-1; D gene ambiguous. This TCR was recovered from an adult in good health. In DNA form, the CDR3 reads TGTGCCAGTAGTATAAGCCGGGACACTGAAGCTTTCTTT. Protein: CASSISRDTEAFF.